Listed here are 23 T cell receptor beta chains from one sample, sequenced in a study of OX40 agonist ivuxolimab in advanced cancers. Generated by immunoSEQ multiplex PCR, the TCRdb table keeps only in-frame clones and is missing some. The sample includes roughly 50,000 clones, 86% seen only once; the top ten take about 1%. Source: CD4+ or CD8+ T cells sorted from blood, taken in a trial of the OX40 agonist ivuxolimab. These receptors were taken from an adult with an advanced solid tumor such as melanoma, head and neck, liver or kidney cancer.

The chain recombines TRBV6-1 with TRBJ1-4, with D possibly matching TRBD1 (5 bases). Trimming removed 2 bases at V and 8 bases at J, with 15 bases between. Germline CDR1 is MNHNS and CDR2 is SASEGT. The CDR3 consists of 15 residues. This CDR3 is CASSELGVKGEKLFF. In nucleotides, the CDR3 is TGTGCCAGCAGTGAACTAGGGGTCAAGGGAGAAAAACTGTTTTTT.

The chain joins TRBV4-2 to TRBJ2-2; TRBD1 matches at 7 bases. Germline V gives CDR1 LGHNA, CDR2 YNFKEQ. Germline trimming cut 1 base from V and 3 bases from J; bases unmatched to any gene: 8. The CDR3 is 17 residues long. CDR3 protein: CASSQGGRGGDTGELFF. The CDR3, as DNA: TGTGCCAGCAGCCAAGGTGGAAGAGGGGGCGACACCGGGGAGCTGTTTTTT.

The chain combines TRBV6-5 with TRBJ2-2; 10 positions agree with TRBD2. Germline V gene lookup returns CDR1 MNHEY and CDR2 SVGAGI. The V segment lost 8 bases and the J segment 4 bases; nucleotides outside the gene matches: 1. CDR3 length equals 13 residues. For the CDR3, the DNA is TGTGCCAGCGAGCGGGAGGGCACCGGGGAGCTGTTTTTT. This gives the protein CASEREGTGELFF.

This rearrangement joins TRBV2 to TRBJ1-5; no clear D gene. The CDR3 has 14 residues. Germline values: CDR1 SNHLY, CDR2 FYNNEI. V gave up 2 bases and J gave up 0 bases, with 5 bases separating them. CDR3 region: CASSEWGSNQPQHF. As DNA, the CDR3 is TGTGCCAGCAGTGAATGGGGTAGCAATCAGCCCCAGCATTTT.

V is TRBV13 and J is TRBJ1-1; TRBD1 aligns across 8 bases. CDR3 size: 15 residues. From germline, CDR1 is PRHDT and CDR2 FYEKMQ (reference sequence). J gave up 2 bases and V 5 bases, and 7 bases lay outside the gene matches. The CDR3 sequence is CASSRGDRTNTEAFF. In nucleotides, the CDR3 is TGTGCCAGCAGCCGGGGGGACAGGACTAACACTGAAGCTTTCTTT.

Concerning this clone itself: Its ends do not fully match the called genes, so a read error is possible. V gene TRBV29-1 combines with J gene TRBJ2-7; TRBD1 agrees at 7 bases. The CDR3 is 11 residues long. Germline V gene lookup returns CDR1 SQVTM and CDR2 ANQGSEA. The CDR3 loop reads CSAEIFRDRVF. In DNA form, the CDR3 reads TGCAGCGCTGAGATCTTCAGGGACAGAGTCTTC.

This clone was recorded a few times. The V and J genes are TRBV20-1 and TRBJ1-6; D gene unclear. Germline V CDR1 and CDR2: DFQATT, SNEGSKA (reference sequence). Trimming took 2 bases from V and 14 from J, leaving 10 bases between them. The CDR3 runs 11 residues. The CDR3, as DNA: TGCAGTGCTAGACTCGAGACGGCCCTCCACTTT. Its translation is CSARLETALHF.

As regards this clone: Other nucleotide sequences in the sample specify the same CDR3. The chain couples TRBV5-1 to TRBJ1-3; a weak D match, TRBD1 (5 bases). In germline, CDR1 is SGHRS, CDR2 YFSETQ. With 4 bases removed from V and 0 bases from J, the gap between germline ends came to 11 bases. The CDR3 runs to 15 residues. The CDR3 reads CASSPTAYSGNTIYF. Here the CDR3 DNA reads TGCGCCAGCAGCCCGACAGCCTACTCTGGAAACACCATATATTTT. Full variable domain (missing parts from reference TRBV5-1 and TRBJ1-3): KAGVTQTPRYLIKTRGQQVTLSCSPISGHRSVSWYQQTPGQGLQFLFEYFSETQRNKGNFPGRFSGRQFSNSRSEMNVSTLELGDSALYLCASSPTAYSGNTIYFGEGSWLTVV.

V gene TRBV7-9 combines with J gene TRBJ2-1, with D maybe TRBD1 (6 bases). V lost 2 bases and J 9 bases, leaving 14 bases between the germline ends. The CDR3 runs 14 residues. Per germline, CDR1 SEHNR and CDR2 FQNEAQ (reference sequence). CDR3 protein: CASSLTGNFGEQFF. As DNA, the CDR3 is TGTGCCAGCAGCTTAACAGGGAATTTTGGTGAGCAGTTCTTC.

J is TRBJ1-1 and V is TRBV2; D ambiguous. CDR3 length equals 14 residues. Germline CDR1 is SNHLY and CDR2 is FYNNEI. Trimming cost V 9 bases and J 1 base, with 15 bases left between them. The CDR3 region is CASFKGGGNTEAFF. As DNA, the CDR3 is TGTGCCAGTTTTAAAGGTGGAGGGAACACTGAAGCTTTCTTT.

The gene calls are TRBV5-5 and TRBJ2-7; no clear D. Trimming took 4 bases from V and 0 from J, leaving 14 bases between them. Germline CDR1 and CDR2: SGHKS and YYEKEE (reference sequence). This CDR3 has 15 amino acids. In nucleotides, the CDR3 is TGTGCCAGCAGCGTAGGTCCGGGTCCCTCCTACGAGCAGTACTTC. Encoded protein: CASSVGPGPSYEQYF.

The CDR3 sequence is CASRTALNEKLFF. CDR3 coding DNA: TGTGCCAGCAGGACAGCCCTGAATGAAAAACTGTTTTTT. V gene TRBV6-1 combines with J gene TRBJ1-4; a weak D match, TRBD1 (5 bases). V lost 6 bases, J lost 5 bases, and 10 bases lay in between. Germline loops: CDR1 MNHNS, CDR2 SASEGT. This CDR3 is 13 amino acids long.

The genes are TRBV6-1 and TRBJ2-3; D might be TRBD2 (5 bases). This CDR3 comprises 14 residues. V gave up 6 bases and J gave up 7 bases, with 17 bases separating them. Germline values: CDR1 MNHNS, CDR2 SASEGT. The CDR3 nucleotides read TGTGCCAGCAGGAGGGCCAGTCCCCGGTATACGCAGTATTTT. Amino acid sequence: CASRRASPRYTQYF.

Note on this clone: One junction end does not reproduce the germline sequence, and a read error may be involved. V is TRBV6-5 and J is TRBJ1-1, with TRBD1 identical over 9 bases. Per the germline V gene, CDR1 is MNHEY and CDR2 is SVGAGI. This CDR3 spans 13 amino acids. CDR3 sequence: CASSTGQGRSLLF. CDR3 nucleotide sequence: TGTGCCAGCAGTACGGGACAGGGCCGGTCGCTTTTGTTT.

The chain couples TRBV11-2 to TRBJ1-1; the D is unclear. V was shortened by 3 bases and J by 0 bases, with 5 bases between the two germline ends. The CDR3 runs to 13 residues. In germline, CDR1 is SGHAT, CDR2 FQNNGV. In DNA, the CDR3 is TGTGCCAGCAGCTTGAAGGTGAACACTGAAGCTTTCTTT. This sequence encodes CASSLKVNTEAFF.

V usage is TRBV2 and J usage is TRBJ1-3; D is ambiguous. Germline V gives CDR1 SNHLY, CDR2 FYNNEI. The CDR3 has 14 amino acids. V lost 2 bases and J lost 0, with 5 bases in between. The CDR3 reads CASSEPRSGNTIYF. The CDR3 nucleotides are TGTGCCAGCAGTGAACCCCGCTCTGGAAACACCATATATTTT.

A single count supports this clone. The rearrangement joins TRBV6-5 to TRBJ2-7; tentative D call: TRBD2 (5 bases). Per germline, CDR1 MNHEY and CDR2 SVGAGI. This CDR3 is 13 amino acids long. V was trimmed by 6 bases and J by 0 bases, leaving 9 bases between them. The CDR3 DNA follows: TGTGCCAGCAGACCGGGGAGCTCCTACGAGCAGTACTTC. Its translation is CASRPGSSYEQYF.

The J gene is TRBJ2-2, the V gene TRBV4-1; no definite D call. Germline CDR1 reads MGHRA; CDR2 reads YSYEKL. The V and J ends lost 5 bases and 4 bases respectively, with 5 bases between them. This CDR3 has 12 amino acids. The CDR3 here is CASSFSTGELFF. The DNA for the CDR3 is TGCGCCAGCAGCTTCAGCACCGGGGAGCTGTTTTTT.

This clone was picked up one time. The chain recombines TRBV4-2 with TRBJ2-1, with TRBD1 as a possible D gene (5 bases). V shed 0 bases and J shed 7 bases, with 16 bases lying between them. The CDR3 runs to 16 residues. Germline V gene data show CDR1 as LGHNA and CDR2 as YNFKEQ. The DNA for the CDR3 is TGTGCCAGCAGCCAAGATCTCCTAGGGGCTTTAAATGAGCAGTTCTTC. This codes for CASSQDLLGALNEQFF.

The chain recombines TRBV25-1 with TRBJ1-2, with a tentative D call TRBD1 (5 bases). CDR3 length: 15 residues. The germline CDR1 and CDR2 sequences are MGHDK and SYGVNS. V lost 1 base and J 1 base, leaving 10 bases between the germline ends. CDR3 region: CASSESGVGNYGYTF. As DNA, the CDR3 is TGTGCCAGCAGTGAATCGGGGGTGGGTAACTATGGCTACACCTTC.

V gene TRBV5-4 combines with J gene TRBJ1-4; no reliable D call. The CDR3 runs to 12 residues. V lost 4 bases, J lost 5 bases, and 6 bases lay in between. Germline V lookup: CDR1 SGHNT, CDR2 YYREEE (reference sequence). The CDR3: CASSRTNEKLFF. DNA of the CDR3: TGTGCCAGCAGCAGGACCAATGAAAAACTGTTTTTT. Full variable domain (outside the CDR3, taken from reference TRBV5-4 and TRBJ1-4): ETGVTQSPTHLIKTRGQQVTLRCSSQSGHNTVSWYQQALGQGPQFIFQYYREEENGRGNFPPRFSGLQFPNYSSELNVNALELDDSALYLCASSRTNEKLFFGSGTQLSVL.

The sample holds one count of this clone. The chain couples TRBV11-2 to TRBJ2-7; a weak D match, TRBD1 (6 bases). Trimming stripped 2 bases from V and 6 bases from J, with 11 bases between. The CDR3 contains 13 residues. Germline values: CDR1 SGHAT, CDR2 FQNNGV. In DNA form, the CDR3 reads TGTGCCAGCAGCTTAACCCGAGGGGGCGAGCAGTACTTC. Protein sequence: CASSLTRGGEQYF.

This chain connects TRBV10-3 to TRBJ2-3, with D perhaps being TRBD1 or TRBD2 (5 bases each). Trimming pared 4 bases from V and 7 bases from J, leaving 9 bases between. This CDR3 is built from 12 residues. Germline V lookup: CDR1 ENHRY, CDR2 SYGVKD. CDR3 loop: CAISAGTYTQYF. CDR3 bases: TGTGCCATCAGTGCCGGGACCTATACGCAGTATTTT.